The clone carrying this T cell receptor (beta chain) came up many times. Its cognate antigen is unknown. The assay was immunoSEQ multiplex PCR, and TCRdb's table has in-frame clones only and misses some. This sample comprises 45,000 to 70,000 clones, none seen once only. The data derive from a study of T cell clonality in common variable immunodeficiency. Study-level points and caveats: T cell subpopulation sequencing would be needed to explain CVID clonality.

Donors gave roughly 4.5 to 8.5 ml heparinized peripheral whole blood. The sample consisted of peripheral blood mononuclear cells. This receptor was obtained from a person aged 18 to 70 in good health.

CDR3 protein: CASSPPTGRYGYTF. The part of the CDR3 DNA that was read is TGTGCCAGCTCACCACCGACAGGAAGATATGGC. J is TRBJ1-2 and V is TRBV18; tentatively, D is TRBD1 (6 bases). The read is 3 residues too short to cover the CDR3 end, so that end is filled in from the germline J gene. The germline V and J ends were trimmed by 0 bases and 5 bases, with 10 bases remaining between them. The CDR3 runs to 14 residues. CDR1 is KGHSH, CDR2 LQKENI, per germline.